This T cell receptor beta chain was recovered during a study of shared clonotypes between healthy human individuals. Study overall: Plates per donor: three CD4 naive, three CD4 memory, two CD8 naive, one CD8 memory.

Cells designated naive CD8 were CD45RO-negative and were positively selected for CCR7, with terminally differentiated effector memory CD45RA+ cells excluded. Within Nashville, Tennessee resided all donors, each a Caucasian adult. The authors' processing: Junction-only sequences produced by ImmunoSEQ had no quality scores, so filtering differed. TCRdb's table, derived via immunoSEQ multiplex PCR, lists solely in-frame clones and lacks some. V and J calls and clone size are copied from that table; D and trimming were computed from the DNA. Counted here are 660,000 or so clones, roughly 96% occurring once; the ten biggest clones make up more than 0.085%. Deletions cut 3 bases from V and 6 bases from J, with 11 bases between. Germline lookup yields CDR1 MNHEY and CDR2 SMNVEV (reference sequence). This CDR3 region has 13 residues.

The clonotype was recovered from a woman aged 30 to 39 in good health. Input material: naive CD8+ T cells sorted from blood. The chain recombines TRBV27 with TRBJ1-1; D is unclear. The CDR3 protein is CASSLTGRSEAFF. CDR3 sequence (DNA): TGTGCCAGCAGTTTGACGGGGAGATCTGAAGCTTTCTTT.